This TCR beta chain originates from a study of T cell responses to AZD1222 COVID-19 vaccine. Trimming at V came to 6 bases and at J to 7 bases, leaving 6 bases not matched to a gene. Germline assignment: CDR1 MDHEN and CDR2 SYDVKM. The CDR3 length is 13 residues. The method was immunoSEQ multiplex PCR; TCRdb's version includes in-frame clones alone and lacks a portion of them. The sample yields 90,000 to 150,000 clones, under 90% seen once. Remarks on this clone: Antigen specificity is unknown.

The study, taken as a whole, reports: The study found Spike-specific TCR breadth and depth rose after two AZD1222 doses.

The chain uses TRBV28 and TRBJ1-2; 9 nucleotides agree with TRBD1. The sequence derives from an adult in good health. The sequenced sample was peripheral blood, obtained on day 0 of AZD1222 vaccination. The CDR3, as DNA: TGTGCCAGCAGACCTACAGGGGGCGGTGGCTACACCTTC. It codes for CASRPTGGGGYTF.